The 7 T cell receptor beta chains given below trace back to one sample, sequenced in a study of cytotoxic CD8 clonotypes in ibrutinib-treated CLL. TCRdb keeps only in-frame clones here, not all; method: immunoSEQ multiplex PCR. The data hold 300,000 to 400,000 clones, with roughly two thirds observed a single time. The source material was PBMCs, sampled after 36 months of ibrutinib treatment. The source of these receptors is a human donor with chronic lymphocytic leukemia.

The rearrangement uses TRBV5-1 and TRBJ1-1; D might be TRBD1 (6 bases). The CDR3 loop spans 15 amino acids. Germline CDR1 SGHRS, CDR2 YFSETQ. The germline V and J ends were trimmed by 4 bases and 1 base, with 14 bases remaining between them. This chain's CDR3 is CASSRTGFRNTEAFF. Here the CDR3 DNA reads TGCGCCAGCAGCAGAACAGGGTTTCGGAACACTGAAGCTTTCTTT.

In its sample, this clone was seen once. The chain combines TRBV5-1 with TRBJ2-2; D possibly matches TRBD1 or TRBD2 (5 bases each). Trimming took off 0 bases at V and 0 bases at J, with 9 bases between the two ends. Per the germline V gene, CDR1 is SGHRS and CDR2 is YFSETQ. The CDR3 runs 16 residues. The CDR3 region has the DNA TGCGCCAGCAGCTTGGCGGGGCTCGCGAACACCGGGGAGCTGTTTTTT. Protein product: CASSLAGLANTGELFF.

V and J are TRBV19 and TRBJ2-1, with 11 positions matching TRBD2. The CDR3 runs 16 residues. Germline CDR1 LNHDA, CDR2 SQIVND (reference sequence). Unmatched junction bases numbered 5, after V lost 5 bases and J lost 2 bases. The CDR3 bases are TGTGCCAGTAGTTCCCATAGCGGGGGGGCCTACAATGAGCAGTTCTTC. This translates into CASSSHSGGAYNEQFF.

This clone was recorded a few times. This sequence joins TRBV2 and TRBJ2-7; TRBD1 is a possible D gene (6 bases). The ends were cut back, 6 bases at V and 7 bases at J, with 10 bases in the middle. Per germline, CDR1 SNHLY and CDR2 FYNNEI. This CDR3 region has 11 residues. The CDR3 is CASRLTGEQYF. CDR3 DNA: TGTGCCAGCAGGCTCACAGGGGAGCAGTACTTC.

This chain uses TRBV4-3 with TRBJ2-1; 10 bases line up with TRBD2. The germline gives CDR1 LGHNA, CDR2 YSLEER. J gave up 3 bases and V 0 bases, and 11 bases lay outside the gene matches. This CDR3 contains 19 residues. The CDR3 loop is CASSQDWASGGRFYNEQFF. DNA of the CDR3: TGCGCCAGCAGCCAAGATTGGGCTAGCGGGGGACGCTTCTACAATGAGCAGTTCTTC.

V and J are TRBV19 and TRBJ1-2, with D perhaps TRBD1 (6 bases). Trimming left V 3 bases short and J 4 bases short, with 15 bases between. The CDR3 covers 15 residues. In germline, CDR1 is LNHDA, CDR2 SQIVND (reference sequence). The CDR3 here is CASSMVRGRAYGYTF. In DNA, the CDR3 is TGTGCCAGTAGTATGGTCCGGGGGCGAGCCTATGGCTACACCTTC.

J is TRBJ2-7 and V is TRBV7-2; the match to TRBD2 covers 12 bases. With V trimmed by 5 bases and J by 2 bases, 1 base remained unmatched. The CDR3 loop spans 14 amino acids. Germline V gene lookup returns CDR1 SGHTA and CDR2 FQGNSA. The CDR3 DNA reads TGTGCCAGCAGCCCTAGCGGGAGGGCCTACGAGCAGTACTTC. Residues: CASSPSGRAYEQYF.